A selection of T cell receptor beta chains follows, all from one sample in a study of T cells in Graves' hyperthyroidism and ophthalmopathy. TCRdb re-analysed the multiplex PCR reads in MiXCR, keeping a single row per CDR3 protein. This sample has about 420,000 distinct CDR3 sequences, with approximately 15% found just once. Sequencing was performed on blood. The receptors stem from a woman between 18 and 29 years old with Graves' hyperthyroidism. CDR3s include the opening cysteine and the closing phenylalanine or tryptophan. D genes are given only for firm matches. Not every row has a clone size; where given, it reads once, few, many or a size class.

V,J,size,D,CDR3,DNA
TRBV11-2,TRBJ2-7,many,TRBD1,CASSRQGAFDEQYF,TGTGCCAGCAGCAGACAGGGGGCTTTCGACGAGCAGTACTTC
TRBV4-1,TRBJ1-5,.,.,CASSPRQINQPQHF,TGCGCCAGCAGCCCGAGACAGATCAATCAGCCCCAGCATTTT
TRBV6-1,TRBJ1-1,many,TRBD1,CASSSPGQGRGEAFF,TGTGCCAGCAGTTCCCCGGGACAGGGGAGGGGTGAAGCTTTCTTT
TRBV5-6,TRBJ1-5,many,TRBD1,CASSLGTGQPQHF,TGTGCCAGCAGCCTGGGGACAGGGCAGCCCCAGCATTTT
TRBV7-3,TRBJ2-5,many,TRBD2,CASSPRGWGETQYF,TGTGCCAGCAGCCCGCGGGGGTGGGGAGAGACCCAGTACTTC
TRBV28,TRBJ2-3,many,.,CASSSLSGNTDTQYF,TGTGCCAGCAGTTCCCTTAGCGGCAACACAGATACGCAGTATTTT
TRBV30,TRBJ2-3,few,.,CAWSRSIGTDTQYF,TGTGCCTGGAGTAGGAGTATAGGGACAGATACGCAGTATTTT
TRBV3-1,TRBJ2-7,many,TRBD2,CASRGSGTNSYEQYF,TGTGCCAGCAGGGGAAGCGGGACCAACTCCTACGAGCAGTACTTC
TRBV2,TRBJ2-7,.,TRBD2,CASSEGTRADEQYF,TGTGCCAGCAGTGAAGGGACTAGAGCGGACGAGCAGTACTTC
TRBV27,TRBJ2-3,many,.,CASSSPPGPRLGTQYF,TGTGCCAGCAGTTCCCCCCCCGGACCAAGGTTGGGTACGCAGTATTTT
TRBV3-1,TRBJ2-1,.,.,CASSGNSGFWRGLDEQFF,TGTGCCAGCAGCGGTAACTCAGGGTTTTGGAGGGGTTTGGATGAGCAGTTCTTC
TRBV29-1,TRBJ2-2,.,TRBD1,CSVAGDRDNTGELFF,TGCAGCGTTGCGGGGGACAGGGACAACACCGGGGAGCTGTTTTTT
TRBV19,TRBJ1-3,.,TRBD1,CASRDRVFGNTIYF,TGTGCCAGTCGGGACAGGGTCTTTGGAAACACCATATATTTT
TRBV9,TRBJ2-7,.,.,CASSVGATASYEQYF,TGTGCCAGCAGCGTAGGGGCGACAGCCTCCTACGAGCAGTACTTC
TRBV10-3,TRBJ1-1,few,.,CAISGSIMNTEAFF,TGTGCCATCAGTGGGAGTATTATGAACACTGAAGCTTTCTTT
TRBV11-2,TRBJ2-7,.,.,CASSLDPDYSYEQYF,TGTGCCAGCAGCTTAGATCCGGACTACTCCTACGAGCAGTACTTC
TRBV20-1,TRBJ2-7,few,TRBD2,CSAREGTSSYEQYF,TGCAGTGCTAGAGAGGGGACTAGCTCCTACGAGCAGTACTTC
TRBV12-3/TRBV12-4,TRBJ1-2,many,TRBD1,CASSSNRGGYTF,TGTGCCAGCAGTTCCAACAGGGGGGGCTACACCTTC
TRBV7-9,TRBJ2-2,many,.,CASSPHETGELFF,TGTGCCAGCAGCCCTCACGAAACCGGGGAGCTGTTTTTT
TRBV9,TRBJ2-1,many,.,CASSVGPGPSSYNEQFF,TGTGCCAGCAGCGTGGGACCGGGCCCTAGCTCCTACAATGAGCAGTTCTTC
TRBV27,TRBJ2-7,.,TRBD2,CASSLTGAGGTEQYF,TGTGCCAGCAGTTTAACCGGGGCGGGGGGTACCGAGCAGTACTTC
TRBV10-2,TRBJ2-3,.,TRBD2,CASSDLAGGWDTQYF,TGCGCCAGCAGTGACCTAGCGGGAGGTTGGGATACGCAGTATTTT